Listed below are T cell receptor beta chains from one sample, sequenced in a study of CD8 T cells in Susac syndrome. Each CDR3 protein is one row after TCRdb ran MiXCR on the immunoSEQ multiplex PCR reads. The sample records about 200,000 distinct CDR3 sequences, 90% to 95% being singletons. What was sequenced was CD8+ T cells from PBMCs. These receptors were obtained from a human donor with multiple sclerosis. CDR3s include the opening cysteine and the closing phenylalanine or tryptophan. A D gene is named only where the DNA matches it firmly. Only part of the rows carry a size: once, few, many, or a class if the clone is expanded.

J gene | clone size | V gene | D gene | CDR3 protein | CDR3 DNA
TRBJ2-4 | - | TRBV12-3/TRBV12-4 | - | CASSLWHLAKNIQYF | TGTGCCAGCAGTTTGTGGCACCTAGCCAAAAACATTCAGTACTTC
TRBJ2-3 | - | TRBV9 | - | CASSIQSTDTQYF | TGTGCCAGCAGCATCCAGAGCACAGATACGCAGTATTTT
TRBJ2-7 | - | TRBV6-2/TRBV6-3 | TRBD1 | CASRAIQGHYEQYF | TGTGCCAGCAGGGCCATACAGGGGCACTACGAGCAGTACTTC
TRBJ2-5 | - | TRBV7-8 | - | CASTLMTGDQETQYF | TGTGCCAGCACGCTAATGACAGGAGACCAAGAGACCCAGTACTTC
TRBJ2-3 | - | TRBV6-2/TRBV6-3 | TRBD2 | CASSRDYTDTQYF | TGTGCCAGCAGCAGGGACTACACAGATACGCAGTATTTT
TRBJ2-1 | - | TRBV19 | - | CASGNGLGREQFF | TGTGCCAGTGGGAATGGACTGGGCCGTGAGCAGTTCTTC
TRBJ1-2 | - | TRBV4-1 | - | CASSPQPGEGYTF | TGCGCCAGCAGCCCACAGCCCGGTGAAGGCTACACCTTC
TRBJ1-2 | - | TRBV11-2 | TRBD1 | CASSPGTAWGYTF | TGTGCCAGCAGCCCTGGGACAGCTTGGGGCTACACCTTC
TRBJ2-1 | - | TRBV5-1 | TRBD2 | CATHGGDSYNEQFF | TGCGCCACGCACGGGGGGGACTCCTACAATGAGCAGTTCTTC
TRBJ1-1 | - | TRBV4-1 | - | CASSHYTEAFF | TGCGCCAGCAGCCACTACACTGAAGCTTTCTTT
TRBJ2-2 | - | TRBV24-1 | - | CATSVSETGELFF | TGTGCCACCAGTGTAAGCGAAACCGGGGAGCTGTTTTTT
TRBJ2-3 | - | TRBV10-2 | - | CASSESSIRGKTDTQYF | TGCGCCAGCAGTGAGTCATCAATACGGGGGAAGACAGATACGCAGTATTTT
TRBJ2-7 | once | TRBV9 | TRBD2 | CASSGPSSGSPYEQYF | TGTGCCAGCAGCGGGCCCTCTAGCGGGAGTCCCTACGAGCAGTACTTC
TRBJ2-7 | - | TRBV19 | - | CASSIGSYYEQYF | TGTGCCAGTAGTATCGGCAGCTACTACGAGCAGTACTTC
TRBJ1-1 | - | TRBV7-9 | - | CASSLVGRAEAFF | TGTGCCAGCAGCTTGGTTGGGAGGGCTGAAGCTTTCTTT
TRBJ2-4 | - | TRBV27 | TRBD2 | CASSLYSAGTSGMLAKNIQYF | TGTGCCAGCAGTTTATATTCGGCCGGGACTAGCGGAATGCTAGCCAAAAACATTCAGTACTTC
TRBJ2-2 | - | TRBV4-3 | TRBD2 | CASSPIAGVPGELFF | TGCGCCAGCAGCCCAATAGCGGGAGTCCCCGGGGAGCTGTTTTTT
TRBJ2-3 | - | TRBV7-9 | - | CASLGGAGFTDTQYF | TGTGCCTCTCTCGGGGGTGCGGGGTTCACAGATACGCAGTATTTT
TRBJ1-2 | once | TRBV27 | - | CASSTGFGYTF | TGTGCCAGCAGTACAGGGTTTGGCTACACCTTC
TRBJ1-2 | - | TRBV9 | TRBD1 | CASSVGLTGTGGNGYTF | TGTGCCAGCAGCGTAGGACTAACCGGGACAGGGGGAAATGGCTACACCTTC
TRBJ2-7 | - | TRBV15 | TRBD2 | CATSRVPGLAGASSYEQYF | TGTGCCACCAGCAGAGTGCCGGGACTAGCGGGGGCAAGCTCCTACGAGCAGTACTTC
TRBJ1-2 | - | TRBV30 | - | CAWSRGLIYGYTF | TGTGCCTGGAGTCGAGGACTGATCTATGGCTACACCTTC
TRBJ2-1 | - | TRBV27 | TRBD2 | CASSLAGGGYNEQFF | TGTGCCAGCAGTTTAGCGGGGGGGGGTTACAATGAGCAGTTCTTC